In its sample, the clone carrying this T cell receptor beta chain was seen a few times. Its antigen remains unidentified. This specimen comes from a study of T cells in localized non-small cell lung cancer. Study results and limitations: Prolonged overall survival went with higher T cell density in the blood.

V lost 5 bases and J lost 0; bases outside the gene matches: 6. In germline, CDR1 is MNHNS, CDR2 SASEGT. The CDR3 is made up of 15 amino acids. The table came from immunoSEQ multiplex PCR; TCRdb's copy has only in-frame clones and leaves some out. Found here are some 82,000 clones, over 60% of them singletons; the top ten hold about a fifth. The chain couples TRBV6-1 to TRBJ1-1; 7 bases line up with TRBD1. This TCR came from a man between 40 and 75 years old with stage II squamous cell lung carcinoma. This specimen was PBMCs, taken before any cancer treatment. For the CDR3, the DNA is TGTGCCAGCAGTTCACGACAGGGACTGAACACTGAAGCTTTCTTT. This gives the protein CASSSRQGLNTEAFF.